The T cell receptor beta chain described here comes from a study of shared clonotypes between healthy human individuals. The overall study: Per donor, CD8 memory used one plate, CD8 naive used two, CD4 memory used three and CD4 naive used three.

The junction had 20 bases not matched to a gene; V was cut back by 2 bases and J by 7 bases. CDR1 is MNHEY and CDR2 is SMNVEV in the germline V gene (reference sequence). This CDR3 contains 19 residues. How the authors handled the data: Without quality scores, immunoSEQ junctional reads could not be filtered like full-length reads. This table comes from immunoSEQ multiplex PCR, and its TCRdb copy is limited to in-frame clones, with some not included. V and J calls and clone size follow that table, whereas D and trimming were derived from the DNA. The sample yields about 2.2 million clones, around 93% seen once. Terminally differentiated effector memory CD45RA+ cells were excluded from the naive CD8 cells, which were CD45RO-negative and positively selected for CCR7.

This receptor was obtained from a man aged 18 to 30 in good health. Some clones in this sample may be carry-over from other donors' samples. V usage is TRBV27 and J usage is TRBJ2-1; 7 positions agree with TRBD2. The specimen sequenced was naive CD8+ T cells from PBMCs. CDR3 loop: CASSLSGGSADPHSNEQFF. The CDR3 coding sequence is TGTGCCAGCAGTTTAAGTGGCGGGAGTGCCGACCCTCATTCAAATGAGCAGTTCTTC.